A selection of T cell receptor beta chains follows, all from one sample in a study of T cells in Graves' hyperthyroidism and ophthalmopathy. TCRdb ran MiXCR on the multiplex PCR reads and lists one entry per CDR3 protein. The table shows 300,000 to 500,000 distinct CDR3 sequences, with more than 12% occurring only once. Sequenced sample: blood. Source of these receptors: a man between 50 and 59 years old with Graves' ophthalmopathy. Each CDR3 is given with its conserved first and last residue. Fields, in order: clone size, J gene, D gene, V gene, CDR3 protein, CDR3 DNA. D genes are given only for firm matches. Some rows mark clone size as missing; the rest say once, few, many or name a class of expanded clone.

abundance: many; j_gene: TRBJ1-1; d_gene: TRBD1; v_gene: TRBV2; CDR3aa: CASIQGTGRYQVGNTEAFF; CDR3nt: TGTGCCAGCATCCAAGGGACAGGTAGATACCAAGTCGGGAACACTGAAGCTTTCTTT
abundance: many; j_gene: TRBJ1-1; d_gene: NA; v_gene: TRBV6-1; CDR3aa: CASSDPGSNIEAFF; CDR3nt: TGTGCCAGCAGTGATCCGGGCAGCAATATTGAAGCTTTCTTT
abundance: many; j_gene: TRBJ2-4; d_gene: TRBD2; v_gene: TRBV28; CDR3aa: CASSLRTSGIRTKNIQYF; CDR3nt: TGTGCCAGCAGTCTACGGACTAGCGGGATTCGTACCAAAAACATTCAGTACTTC
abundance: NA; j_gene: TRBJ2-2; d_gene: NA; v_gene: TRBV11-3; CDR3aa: CASSFRRGLHTGELFF; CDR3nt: TGTGCCAGCAGCTTCAGGAGGGGGCTGCACACCGGGGAGCTGTTTTTT
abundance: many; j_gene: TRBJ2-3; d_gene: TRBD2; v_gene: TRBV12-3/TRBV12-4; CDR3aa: CASSLPGLGTDTQYF; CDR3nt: TGTGCCAGCAGTTTGCCGGGACTAGGGACAGATACGCAGTATTTT
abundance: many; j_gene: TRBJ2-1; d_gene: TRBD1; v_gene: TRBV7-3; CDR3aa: CASSLRSGQGNEQFF; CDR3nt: TGTGCCAGCAGCTTAAGATCCGGACAGGGCAATGAGCAGTTCTTC
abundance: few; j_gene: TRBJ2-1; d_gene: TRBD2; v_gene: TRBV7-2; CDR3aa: CASSLDVASGFYNEQFF; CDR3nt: TGTGCCAGCAGCTTAGATGTGGCTAGCGGGTTTTACAATGAGCAGTTCTTC
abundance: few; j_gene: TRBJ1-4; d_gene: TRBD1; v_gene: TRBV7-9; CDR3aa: CASSPGQGAREKLFF; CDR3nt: TGTGCCAGCAGCCCCGGACAGGGCGCAAGAGAAAAACTGTTTTTT
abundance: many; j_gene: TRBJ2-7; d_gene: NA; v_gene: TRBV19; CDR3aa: CASSLTHSYEQYF; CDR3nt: TGTGCCAGTAGTCTAACTCACTCCTACGAGCAGTACTTC
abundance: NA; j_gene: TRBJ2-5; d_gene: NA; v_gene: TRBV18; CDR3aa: CASSRRDGGETQYF; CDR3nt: TGTGCCAGCTCACGAAGGGACGGCGGAGAGACCCAGTACTTC
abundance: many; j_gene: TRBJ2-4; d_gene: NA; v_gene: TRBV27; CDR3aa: CASSLLPGVNIQYF; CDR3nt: TGTGCCAGCAGTTTATTGCCAGGCGTGAACATTCAGTACTTC
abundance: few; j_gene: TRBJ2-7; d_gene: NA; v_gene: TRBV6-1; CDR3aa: CASSERRPLKQYF; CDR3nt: TGTGCCAGCAGTGAAAGACGGCCCTTGAAGCAGTACTTC
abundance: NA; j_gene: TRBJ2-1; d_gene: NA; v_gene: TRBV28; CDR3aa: CASTTKGNEQFF; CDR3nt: TGTGCCAGCACCACGAAGGGGAATGAGCAGTTCTTC
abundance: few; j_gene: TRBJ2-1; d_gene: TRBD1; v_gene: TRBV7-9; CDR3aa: CASSPTTGARGGNEQFF; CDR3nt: TGCGCCAGCAGCCCGACTACAGGGGCCCGCGGCGGGAATGAGCAGTTCTTC
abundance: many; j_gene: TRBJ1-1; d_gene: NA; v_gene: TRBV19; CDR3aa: CASSKVRGSEAFF; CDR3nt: TGTGCCAGTAGTAAAGTTCGGGGCTCTGAAGCTTTCTTT